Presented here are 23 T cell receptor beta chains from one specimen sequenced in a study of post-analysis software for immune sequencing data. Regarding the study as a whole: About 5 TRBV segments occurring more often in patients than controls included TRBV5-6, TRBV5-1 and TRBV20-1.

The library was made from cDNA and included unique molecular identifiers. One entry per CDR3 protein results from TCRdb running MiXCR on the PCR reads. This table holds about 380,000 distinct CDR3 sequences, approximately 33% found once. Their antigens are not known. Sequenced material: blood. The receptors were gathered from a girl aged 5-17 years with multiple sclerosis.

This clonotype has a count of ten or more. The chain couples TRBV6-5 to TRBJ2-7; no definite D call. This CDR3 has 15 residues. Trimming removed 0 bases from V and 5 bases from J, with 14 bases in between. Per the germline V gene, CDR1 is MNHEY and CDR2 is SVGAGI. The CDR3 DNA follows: TGTGCCAGCAGTTACTCGACGGCCAACCCGGACGAGCAGTACTTC. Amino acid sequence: CASSYSTANPDEQYF.

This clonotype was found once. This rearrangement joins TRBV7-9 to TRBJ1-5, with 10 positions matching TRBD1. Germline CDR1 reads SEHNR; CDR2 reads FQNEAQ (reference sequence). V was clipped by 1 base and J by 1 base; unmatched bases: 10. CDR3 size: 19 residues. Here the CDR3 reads CASSLVRTGGTRSNQPQHF. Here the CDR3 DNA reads TGTGCCAGCAGCTTAGTTCGGACAGGGGGTACTCGGAGCAATCAGCCCCAGCATTTT.

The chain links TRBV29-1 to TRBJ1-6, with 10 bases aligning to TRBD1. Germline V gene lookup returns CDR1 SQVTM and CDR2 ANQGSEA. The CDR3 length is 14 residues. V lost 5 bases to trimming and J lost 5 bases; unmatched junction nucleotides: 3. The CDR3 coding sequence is TGCAGCGTTCGACAGGGGGCGGATAATTCACCCCTCCACTTT. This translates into CSVRQGADNSPLHF. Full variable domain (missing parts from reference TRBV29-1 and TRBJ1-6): SAVISQKPSRDICQRGTSLTIQCQVDSQVTMMFWYRQQPGQSLTLIATANQGSEATYESGFVIDKFPISRPNLTFSTLTVSNMSPEDSSIYLCSVRQGADNSPLHFGNGTRLTVT.

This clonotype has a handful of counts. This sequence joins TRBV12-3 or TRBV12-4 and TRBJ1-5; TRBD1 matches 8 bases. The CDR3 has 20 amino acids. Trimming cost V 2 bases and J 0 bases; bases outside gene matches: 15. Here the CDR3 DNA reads TGTGCCAGCAGTTTACCGACACTCGGACAGGGTGGGCGTAGCAATCAGCCCCAGCATTTT. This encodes CASSLPTLGQGGRSNQPQHF.

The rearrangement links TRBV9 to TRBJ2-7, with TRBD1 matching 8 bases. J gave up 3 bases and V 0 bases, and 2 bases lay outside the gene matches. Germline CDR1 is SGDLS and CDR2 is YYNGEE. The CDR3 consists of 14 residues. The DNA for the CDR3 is TGTGCCAGCAGCGTAGGGGACAGGAACTACGAGCAGTACTTC. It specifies CASSVGDRNYEQYF. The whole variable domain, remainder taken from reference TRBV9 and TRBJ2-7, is DSGVTQTPKHLITATGQRVTLRCSPRSGDLSVYWYQQSLDQGLQFLIQYYNGEERAKGNILERFSAQQFPDLHSELNLSSLELGDSALYFCASSVGDRNYEQYFGPGTRLTVT.

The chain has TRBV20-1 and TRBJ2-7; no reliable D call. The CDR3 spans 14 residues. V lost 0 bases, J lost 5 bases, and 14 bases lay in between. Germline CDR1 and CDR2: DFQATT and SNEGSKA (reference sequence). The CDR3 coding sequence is TGCAGTGCTAGAGAAGCTTCAATCTTGGACGAGCAGTACTTC. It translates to CSAREASILDEQYF.

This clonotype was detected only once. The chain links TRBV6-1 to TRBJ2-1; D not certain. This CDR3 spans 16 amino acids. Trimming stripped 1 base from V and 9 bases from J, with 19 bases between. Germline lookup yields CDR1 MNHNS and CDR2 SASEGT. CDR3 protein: CASSEGWTPAVPEQFF. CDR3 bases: TGTGCCAGCAGTGAAGGATGGACGCCGGCGGTTCCTGAGCAGTTCTTC.

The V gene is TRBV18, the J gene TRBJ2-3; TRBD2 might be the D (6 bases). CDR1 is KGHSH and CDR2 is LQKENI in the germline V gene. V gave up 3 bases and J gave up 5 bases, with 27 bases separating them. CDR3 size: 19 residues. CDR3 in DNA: TGTGCCAGCTCACCGGAATGGACGGGACTGGGTCCTTTGCGAGATACGCAGTATTTT. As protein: CASSPEWTGLGPLRDTQYF.

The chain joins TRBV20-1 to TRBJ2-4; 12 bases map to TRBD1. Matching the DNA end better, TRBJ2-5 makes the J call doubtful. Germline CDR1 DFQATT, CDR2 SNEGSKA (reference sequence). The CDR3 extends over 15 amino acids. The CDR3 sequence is CSASRDRGPLGTQYF. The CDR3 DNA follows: TGCAGTGCTTCCCGGGACAGGGGGCCTTTAGGGACCCAGTACTTC.

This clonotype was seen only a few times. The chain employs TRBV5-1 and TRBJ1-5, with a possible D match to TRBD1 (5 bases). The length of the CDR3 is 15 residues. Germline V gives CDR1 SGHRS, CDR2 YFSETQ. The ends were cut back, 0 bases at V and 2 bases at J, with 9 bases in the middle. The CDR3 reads CASSLAGDGNQPQHF. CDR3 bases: TGCGCCAGCAGCTTGGCCGGGGACGGCAATCAGCCCCAGCATTTT.

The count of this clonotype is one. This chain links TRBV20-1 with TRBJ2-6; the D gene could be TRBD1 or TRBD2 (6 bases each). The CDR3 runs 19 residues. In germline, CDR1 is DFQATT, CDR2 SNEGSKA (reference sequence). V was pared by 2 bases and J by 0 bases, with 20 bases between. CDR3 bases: TGCAGTGCTAGAAGGGGGGTACCTACCCTCGCCTCTGGGGCCAACGTCCTGACTTTC. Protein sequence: CSARRGVPTLASGANVLTF.

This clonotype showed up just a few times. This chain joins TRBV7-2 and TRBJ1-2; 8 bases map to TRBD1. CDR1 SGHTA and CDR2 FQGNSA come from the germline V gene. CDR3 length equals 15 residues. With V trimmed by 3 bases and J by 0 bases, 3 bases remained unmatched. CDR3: CASSFSGGPNYGYTF. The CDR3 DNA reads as TGTGCCAGCAGCTTTTCAGGGGGCCCTAACTATGGCTACACCTTC. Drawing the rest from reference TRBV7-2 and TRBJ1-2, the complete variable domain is GAGVSQSPSNKVTEKGKDVELRCDPISGHTALYWYRQSLGQGLEFLIYFQGNSAPDKSGLPSDRFSAERTGGSVSTLTIQRTQQEDSAVYLCASSFSGGPNYGYTFGSGTRLTVV.

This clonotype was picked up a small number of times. The CDR3, as DNA: TGTGCCAGCAGCCTTCTGAGCGGGGGGCGGAGGGAGACCCAGTACTTC. As protein: CASSLLSGGRRETQYF. J is TRBJ2-4 and V is TRBV7-9, with TRBD2 matching 9 bases. The last part of the DNA fits TRBJ2-5 better; the J call may be wrong. The germline V gene encodes CDR1 SEHNR and CDR2 FQNEAQ (reference sequence). There are 16 residues in the CDR3.

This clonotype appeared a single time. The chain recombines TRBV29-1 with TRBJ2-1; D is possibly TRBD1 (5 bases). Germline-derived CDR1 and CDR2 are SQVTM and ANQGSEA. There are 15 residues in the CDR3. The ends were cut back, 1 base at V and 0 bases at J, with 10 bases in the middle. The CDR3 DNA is TGCAGCGTTGAAGGGACACCGAACTCCTACAATGAGCAGTTCTTC. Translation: CSVEGTPNSYNEQFF.

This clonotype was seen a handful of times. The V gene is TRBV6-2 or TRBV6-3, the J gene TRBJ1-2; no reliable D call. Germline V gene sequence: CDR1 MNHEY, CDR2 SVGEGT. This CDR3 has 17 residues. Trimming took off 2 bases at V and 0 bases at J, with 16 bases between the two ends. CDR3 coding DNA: TGTGCCAGCAGTTACCCGTATGGAGGCACACCTAACTATGGCTACACCTTC. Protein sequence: CASSYPYGGTPNYGYTF.

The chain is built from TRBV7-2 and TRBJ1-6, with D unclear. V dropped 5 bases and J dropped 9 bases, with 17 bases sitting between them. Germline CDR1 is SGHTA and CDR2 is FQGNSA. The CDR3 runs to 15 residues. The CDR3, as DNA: TGTGCCAGCAGCCCCAGAGCAGACGGTACTTCACCCCTCCACTTT. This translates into CASSPRADGTSPLHF.

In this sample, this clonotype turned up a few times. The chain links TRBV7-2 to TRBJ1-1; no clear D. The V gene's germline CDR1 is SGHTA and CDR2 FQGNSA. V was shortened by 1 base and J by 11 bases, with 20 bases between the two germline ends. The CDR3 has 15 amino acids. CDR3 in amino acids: CASSLVSDNFERAFF. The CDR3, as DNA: TGTGCCAGCAGCTTAGTTTCCGACAATTTTGAGCGGGCTTTCTTT.

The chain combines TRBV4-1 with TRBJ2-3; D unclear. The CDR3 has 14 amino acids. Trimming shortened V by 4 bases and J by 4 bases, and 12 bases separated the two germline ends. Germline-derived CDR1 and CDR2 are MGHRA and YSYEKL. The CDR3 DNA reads TGCGCCAGCAGCCTTCCGTCCTCGGCAGATACGCAGTATTTT. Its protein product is CASSLPSSADTQYF.

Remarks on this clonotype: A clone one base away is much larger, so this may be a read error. The CDR3 nucleotides read TGTGCCACCAGCAGAGATCGGGCCGGGGGGAGTAGCCCCTACAATGAGCAGTTCTTC. This sequence encodes CATSRDRAGGSSPYNEQFF. The chain carries TRBV15 and TRBJ2-1, with 7 bases fitting TRBD2. V lost 0 bases, J lost 2 bases, and 13 bases stayed unmatched. CDR1 LNHNV and CDR2 YYDKDF come from the germline V gene (reference sequence). This CDR3 has 19 residues.

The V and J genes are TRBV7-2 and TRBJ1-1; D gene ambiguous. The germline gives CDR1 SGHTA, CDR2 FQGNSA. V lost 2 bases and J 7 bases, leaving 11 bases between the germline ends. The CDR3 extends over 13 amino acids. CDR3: CASSLTGPGEAFF. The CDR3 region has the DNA TGTGCCAGCAGCTTAACCGGGCCCGGTGAAGCTTTCTTT. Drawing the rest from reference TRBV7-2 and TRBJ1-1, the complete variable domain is GAGVSQSPSNKVTEKGKDVELRCDPISGHTALYWYRQSLGQGLEFLIYFQGNSAPDKSGLPSDRFSAERTGGSVSTLTIQRTQQEDSAVYLCASSLTGPGEAFFGQGTRLTVV.

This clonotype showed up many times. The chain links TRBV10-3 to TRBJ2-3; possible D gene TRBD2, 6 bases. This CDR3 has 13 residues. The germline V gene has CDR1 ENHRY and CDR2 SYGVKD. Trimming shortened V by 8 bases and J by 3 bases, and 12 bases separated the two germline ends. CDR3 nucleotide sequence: TGTGCCATCGGCTCGGAGGGGACAGATACGCAGTATTTT. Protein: CAIGSEGTDTQYF.

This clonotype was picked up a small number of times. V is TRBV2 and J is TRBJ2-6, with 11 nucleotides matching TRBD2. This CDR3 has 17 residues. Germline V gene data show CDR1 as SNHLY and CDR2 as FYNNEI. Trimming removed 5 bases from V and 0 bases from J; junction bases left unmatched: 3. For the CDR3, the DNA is TGTGCCAGCAGTATACTAGCGGGGGTCTCTGGGGCCAACGTCCTGACTTTC. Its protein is CASSILAGVSGANVLTF. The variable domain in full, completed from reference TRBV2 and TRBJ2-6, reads EPEVTQTPSHQVTQMGQEVILRCVPISNHLYFYWYRQILGQKVEFLVSFYNNEISEKSEIFDDQFSVERPDGSNFTLKIRSTKLEDSAMYFCASSILAGVSGANVLTFGAGSRLTVL.

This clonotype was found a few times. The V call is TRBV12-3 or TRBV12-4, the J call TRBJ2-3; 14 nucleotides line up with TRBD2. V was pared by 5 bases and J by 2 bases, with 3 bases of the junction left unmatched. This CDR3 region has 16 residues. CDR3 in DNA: TGTGCCAGCAGTCGGGGACTAGCGGGGGACACAGATACGCAGTATTTT. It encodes CASSRGLAGDTDTQYF.